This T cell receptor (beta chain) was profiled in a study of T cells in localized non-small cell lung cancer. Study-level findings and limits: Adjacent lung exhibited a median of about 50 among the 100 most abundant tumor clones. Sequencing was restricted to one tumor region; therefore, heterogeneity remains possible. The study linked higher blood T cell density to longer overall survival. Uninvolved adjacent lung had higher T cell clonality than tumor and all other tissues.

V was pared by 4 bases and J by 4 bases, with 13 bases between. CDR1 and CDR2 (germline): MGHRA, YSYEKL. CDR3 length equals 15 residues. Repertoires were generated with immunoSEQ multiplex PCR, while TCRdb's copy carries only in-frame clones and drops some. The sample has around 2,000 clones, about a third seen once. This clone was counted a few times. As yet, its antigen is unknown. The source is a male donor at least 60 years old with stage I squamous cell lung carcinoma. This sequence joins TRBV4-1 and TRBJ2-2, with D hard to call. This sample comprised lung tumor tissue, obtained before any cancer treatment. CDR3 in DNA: TGCGCCAGCAGCCCCCAAGGCCGGAGCACCGGGGAGCTGTTTTTT. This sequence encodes CASSPQGRSTGELFF.